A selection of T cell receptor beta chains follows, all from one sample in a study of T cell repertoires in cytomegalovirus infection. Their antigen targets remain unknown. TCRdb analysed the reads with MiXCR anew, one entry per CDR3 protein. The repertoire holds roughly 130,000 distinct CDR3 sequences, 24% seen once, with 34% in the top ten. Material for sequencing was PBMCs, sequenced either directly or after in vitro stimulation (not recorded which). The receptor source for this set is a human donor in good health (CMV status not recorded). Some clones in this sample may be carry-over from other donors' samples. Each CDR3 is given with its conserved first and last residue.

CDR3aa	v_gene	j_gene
CASSYSGAGANVLTF	TRBV6-2/TRBV6-3	TRBJ2-6
CASTGDRGYGSPLHF	TRBV19	TRBJ1-6
CASSWQTNTYEQYF	TRBV6-1	TRBJ2-7
CASSSGGHTQYF	TRBV19	TRBJ2-3
CASSLKHEQFF	TRBV7-2	TRBJ2-1
CASRKLSSPTVFF	TRBV12-3/TRBV12-4	TRBJ1-4
CASSLRQGADEQFF	TRBV4-3	TRBJ2-1
CASNAGRDGYTF	TRBV19	TRBJ1-2
CSASLGQLYEQYF	TRBV20-1	TRBJ2-7
CASTRDTNYGYTF	TRBV6-2/TRBV6-3	TRBJ1-2
CASSLVSGSSINEQYF	TRBV7-2	TRBJ2-7
CASSAAGVETQYF	TRBV27	TRBJ2-5
CSARDLGGSSYNEQFF	TRBV20-1	TRBJ2-1
CASRKTGTGNTEAFF	TRBV19	TRBJ1-1
CASSPGTLEAFVQFF	TRBV11-2	TRBJ2-1
CASNPERVGLSDTQYF	TRBV7-8	TRBJ2-3
CASRTGGEQFF	TRBV27	TRBJ2-1
CASSPLSGGPADTQYF	TRBV7-3	TRBJ2-3
CAISPPGGREEQFF	TRBV10-3	TRBJ2-1
CASSLPYTEAFF	TRBV12-3/TRBV12-4	TRBJ1-1